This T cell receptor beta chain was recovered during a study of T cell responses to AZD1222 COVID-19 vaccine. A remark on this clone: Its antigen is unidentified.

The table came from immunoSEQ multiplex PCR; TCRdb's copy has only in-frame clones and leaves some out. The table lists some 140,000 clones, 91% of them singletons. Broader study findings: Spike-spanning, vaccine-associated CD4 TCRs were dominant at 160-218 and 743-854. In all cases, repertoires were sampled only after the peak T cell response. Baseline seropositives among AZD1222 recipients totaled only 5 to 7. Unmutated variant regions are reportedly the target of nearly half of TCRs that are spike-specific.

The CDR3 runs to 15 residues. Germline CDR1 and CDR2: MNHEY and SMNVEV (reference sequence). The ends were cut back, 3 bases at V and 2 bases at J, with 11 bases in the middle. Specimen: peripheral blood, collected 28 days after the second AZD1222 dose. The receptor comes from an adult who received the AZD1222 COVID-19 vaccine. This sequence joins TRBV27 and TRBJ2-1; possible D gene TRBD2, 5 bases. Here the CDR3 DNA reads TGTGCCAGCAGTTTGAGAGGGTTCCCCTACAATGAGCAGTTCTTC. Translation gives CASSLRGFPYNEQFF.